The 2 T cell receptor beta chains listed next were all sequenced from one sample in a study of OX40 agonist ivuxolimab in advanced cancers. Sequencing was performed with immunoSEQ multiplex PCR; in TCRdb, only in-frame clones are kept and a portion is missing. The top ten clones hold 0.4% to 0.5% of a sample with about 78,000 clones, under 90% of them seen once. This material consisted of CD4+ or CD8+ T cells sorted from blood, taken in a trial of the OX40 agonist ivuxolimab. The receptors derive from an adult with an advanced solid tumor such as melanoma, head and neck, liver or kidney cancer.

The CDR3 here is CASIGLYEQYV. CDR3 DNA sequence: TGTGCCAGCATTGGACTCTACGAGCAGTACGTC. This rearrangement joins TRBV6-1 to TRBJ2-7; D is possibly TRBD2 (5 bases). This CDR3 has 11 residues. Germline V gives CDR1 MNHNS, CDR2 SASEGT. V lost 7 bases and J lost 3, with 7 bases in between.

This clone came up once. This sequence joins TRBV4-1 and TRBJ1-2; 11 bases are a match to TRBD1. The CDR3 consists of 16 residues. The germline CDR1 and CDR2 sequences are MGHRA and YSYEKL. The ends lost 4 bases at V and 4 bases at J; junction bases unmatched: 8. This chain's CDR3 is CASSRWGTGGSYGYTF. Written as DNA, the CDR3 is TGCGCCAGCAGCCGTTGGGGGACAGGGGGGAGCTATGGCTACACCTTC.